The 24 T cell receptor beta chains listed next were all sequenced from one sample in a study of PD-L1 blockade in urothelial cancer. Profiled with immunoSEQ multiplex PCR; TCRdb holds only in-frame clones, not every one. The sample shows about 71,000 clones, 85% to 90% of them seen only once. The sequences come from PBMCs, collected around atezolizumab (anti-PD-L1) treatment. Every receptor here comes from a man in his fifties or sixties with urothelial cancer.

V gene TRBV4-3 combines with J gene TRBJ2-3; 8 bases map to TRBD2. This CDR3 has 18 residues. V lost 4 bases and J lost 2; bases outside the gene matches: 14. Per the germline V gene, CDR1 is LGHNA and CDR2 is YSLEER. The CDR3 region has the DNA TGCGCCAGCAGCCCCGGAAGTGGGCGCGGGAGGTCCACAGATACGCAGTATTTT. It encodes CASSPGSGRGRSTDTQYF.

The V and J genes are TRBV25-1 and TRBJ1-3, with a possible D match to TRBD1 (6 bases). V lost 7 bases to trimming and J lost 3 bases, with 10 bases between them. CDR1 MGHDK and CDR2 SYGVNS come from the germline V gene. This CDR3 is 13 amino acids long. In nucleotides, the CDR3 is TGTGCCAGCAATGGACAGATTGGAAACACCATATATTTT. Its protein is CASNGQIGNTIYF.

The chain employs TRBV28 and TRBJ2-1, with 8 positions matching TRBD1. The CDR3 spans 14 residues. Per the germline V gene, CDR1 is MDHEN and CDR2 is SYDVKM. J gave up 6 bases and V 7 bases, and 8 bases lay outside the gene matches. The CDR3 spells CASKRQGALNEQFF. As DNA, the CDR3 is TGTGCCAGCAAGAGGCAGGGGGCACTCAATGAGCAGTTCTTC. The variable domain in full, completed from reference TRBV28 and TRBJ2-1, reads DVKVTQSSRYLVKRTGEKVFLECVQDMDHENMFWYRQDPGLGLRLIYFSYDVKMKEKGDIPEGYSVSREKKERFSLILESASTNQTSMYLCASKRQGALNEQFFGPGTRLTVL.

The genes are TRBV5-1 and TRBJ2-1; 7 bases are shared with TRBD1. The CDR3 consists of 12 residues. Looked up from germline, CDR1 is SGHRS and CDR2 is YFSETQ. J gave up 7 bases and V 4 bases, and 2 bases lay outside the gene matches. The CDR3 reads CASSEQGNEQFF. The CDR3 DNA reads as TGCGCCAGCAGCGAACAGGGGAATGAGCAGTTCTTC. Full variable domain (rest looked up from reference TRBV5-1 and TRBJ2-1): KAGVTQTPRYLIKTRGQQVTLSCSPISGHRSVSWYQQTPGQGLQFLFEYFSETQRNKGNFPGRFSGRQFSNSRSEMNVSTLELGDSALYLCASSEQGNEQFFGPGTRLTVL.

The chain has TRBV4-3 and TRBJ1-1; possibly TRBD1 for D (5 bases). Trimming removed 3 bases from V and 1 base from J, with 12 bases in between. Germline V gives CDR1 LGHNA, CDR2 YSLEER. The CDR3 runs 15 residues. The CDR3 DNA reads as TGCGCCAGCAGCCACGGCGACAGAGAGAACACTGAAGCTTTCTTT. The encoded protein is CASSHGDRENTEAFF.

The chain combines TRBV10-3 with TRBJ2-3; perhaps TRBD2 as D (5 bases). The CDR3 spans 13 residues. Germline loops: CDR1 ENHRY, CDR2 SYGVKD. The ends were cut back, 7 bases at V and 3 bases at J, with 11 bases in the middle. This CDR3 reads CAITRDLTDTQYF. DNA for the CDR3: TGTGCCATCACGAGGGATTTAACAGATACGCAGTATTTT.

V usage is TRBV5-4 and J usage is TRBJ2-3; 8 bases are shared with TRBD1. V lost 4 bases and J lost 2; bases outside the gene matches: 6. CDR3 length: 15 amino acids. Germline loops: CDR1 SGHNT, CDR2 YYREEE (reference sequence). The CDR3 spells CASSRWDRFTDTQYF. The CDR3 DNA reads TGTGCCAGCAGCCGGTGGGACAGGTTCACAGATACGCAGTATTTT.

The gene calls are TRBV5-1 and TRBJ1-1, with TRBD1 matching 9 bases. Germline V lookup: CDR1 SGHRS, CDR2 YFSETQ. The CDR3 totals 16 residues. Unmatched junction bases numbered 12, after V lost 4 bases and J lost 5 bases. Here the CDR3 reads CASSPRTGDSRTEAFF. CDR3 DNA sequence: TGCGCCAGCAGCCCCCGGACAGGGGATTCTAGGACTGAAGCTTTCTTT. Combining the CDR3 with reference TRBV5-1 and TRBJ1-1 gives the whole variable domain KAGVTQTPRYLIKTRGQQVTLSCSPISGHRSVSWYQQTPGQGLQFLFEYFSETQRNKGNFPGRFSGRQFSNSRSEMNVSTLELGDSALYLCASSPRTGDSRTEAFFGQGTRLTVV.

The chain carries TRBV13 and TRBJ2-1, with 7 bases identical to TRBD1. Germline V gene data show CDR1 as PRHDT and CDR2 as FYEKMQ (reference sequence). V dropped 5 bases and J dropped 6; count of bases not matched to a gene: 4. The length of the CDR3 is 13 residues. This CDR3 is CASSPRTGNEQFF. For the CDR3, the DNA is TGTGCCAGCAGCCCCCGGACAGGCAATGAGCAGTTCTTC.

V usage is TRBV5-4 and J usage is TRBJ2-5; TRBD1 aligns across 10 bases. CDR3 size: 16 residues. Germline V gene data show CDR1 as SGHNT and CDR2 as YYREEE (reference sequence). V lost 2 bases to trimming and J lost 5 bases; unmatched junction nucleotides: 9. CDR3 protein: CASSFIDRGQVETQYF. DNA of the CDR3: TGTGCCAGCAGCTTCATCGACAGGGGGCAAGTGGAGACCCAGTACTTC.

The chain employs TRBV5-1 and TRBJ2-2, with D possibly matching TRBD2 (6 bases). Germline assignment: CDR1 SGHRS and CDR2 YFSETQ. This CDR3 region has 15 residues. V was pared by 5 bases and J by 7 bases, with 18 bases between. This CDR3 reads CASSSDPRRGGELFF. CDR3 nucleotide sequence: TGCGCCAGCAGTTCAGACCCCCGGAGGGGCGGGGAGCTGTTTTTT.

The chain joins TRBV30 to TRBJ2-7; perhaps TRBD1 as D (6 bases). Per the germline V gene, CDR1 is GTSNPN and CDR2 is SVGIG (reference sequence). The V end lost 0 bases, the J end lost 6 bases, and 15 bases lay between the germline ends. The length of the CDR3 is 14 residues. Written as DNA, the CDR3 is TGTGCCTGGAGTGTATTGACAGGCAGCACCGAGCAGTACTTC. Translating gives CAWSVLTGSTEQYF.

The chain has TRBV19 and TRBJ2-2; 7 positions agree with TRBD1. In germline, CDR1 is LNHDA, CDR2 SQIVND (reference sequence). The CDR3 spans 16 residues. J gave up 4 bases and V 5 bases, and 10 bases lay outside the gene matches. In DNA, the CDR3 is TGTGCCAGTAGTGAAACAGGGGCTCGAGGCACCGGGGAGCTGTTTTTT. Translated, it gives CASSETGARGTGELFF.

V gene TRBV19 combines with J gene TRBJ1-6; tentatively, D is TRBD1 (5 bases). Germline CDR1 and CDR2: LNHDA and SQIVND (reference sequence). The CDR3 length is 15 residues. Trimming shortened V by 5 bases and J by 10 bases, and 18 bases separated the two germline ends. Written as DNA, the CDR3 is TGTGCCAGTAGTGACACGTGGGGGGGAAACTCACCCCTCCACTTT. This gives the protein CASSDTWGGNSPLHF.

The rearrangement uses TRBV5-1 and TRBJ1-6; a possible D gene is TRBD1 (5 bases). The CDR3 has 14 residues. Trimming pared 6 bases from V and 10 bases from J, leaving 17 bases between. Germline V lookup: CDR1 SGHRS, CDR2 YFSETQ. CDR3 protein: CASTALGGGSPLHF. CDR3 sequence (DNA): TGCGCCAGCACGGCCCTCGGGGGAGGGTCACCCCTCCACTTT. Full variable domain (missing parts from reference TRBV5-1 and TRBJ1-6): KAGVTQTPRYLIKTRGQQVTLSCSPISGHRSVSWYQQTPGQGLQFLFEYFSETQRNKGNFPGRFSGRQFSNSRSEMNVSTLELGDSALYLCASTALGGGSPLHFGNGTRLTVT.

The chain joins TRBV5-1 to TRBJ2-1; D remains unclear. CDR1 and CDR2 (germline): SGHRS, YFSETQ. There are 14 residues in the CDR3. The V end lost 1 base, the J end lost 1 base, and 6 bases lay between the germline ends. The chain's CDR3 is CASSLIRSYNEQFF. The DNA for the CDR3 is TGCGCCAGCAGCTTGATTCGGTCCTACAATGAGCAGTTCTTC.

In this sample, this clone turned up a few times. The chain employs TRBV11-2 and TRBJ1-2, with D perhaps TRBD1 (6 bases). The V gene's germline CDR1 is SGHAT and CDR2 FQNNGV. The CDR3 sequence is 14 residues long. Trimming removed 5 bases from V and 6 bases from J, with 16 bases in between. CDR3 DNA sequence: TGTGCCAGCAGCCGGGGTGGGGGGGGCAATGGCTACACCTTC. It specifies CASSRGGGGNGYTF.

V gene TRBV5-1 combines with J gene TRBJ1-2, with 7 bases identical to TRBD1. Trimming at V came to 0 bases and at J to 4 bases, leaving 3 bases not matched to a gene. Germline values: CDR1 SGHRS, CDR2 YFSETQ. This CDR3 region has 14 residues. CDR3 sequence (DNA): TGCGCCAGCAGCTTGGGACAGGGTGGCTATGGCTACACCTTC. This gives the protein CASSLGQGGYGYTF.

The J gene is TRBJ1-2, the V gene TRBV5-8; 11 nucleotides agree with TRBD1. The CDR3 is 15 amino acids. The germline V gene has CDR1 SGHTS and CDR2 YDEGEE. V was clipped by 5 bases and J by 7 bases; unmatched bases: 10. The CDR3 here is CASRLSGQGAIGYTF. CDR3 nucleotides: TGTGCCAGCAGACTCTCCGGACAGGGGGCAATTGGCTACACCTTC.

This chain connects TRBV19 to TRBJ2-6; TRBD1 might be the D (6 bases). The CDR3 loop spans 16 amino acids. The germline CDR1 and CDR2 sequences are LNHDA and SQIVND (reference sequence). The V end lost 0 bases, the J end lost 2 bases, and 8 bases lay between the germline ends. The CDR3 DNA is TGTGCCAGTAGTATAGATGGGGGCGCTGGGGCCAACGTCCTGACTTTC. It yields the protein CASSIDGGAGANVLTF.

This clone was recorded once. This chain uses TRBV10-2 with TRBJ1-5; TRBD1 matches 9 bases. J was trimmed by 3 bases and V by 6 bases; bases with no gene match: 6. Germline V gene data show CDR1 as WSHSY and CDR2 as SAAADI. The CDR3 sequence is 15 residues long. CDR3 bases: TGCGCCAGCAGGGCGGGACAGGGTGACAATCAGCCCCAGCATTTT. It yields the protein CASRAGQGDNQPQHF.

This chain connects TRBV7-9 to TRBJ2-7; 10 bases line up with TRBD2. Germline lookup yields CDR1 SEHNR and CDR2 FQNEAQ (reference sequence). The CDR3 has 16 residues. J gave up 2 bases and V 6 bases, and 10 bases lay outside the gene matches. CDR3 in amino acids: CASRVGVAGGTYEQYF. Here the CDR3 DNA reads TGTGCCAGCAGGGTTGGAGTAGCGGGAGGAACCTACGAGCAGTACTTC.

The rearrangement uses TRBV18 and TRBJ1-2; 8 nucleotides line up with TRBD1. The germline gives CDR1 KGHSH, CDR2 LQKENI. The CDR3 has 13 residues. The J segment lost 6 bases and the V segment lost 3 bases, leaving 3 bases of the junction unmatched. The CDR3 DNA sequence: TGTGCCAGCTCACCTACGACAGGGGATGGCTACACCTTC. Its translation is CASSPTTGDGYTF.

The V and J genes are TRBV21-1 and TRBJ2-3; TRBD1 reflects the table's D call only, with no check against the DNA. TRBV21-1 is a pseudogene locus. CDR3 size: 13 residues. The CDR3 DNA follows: TGTGCCAGCAGCAGACAGGCCTCCTATACGCAGTATTTT. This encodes CASSRQASYTQYF.